This TCR beta chain was profiled in a study of blood T cell repertoires in COVID-19. Study at large: Whether acute or convalescent, the COVID-19 samples came from the United States, Italy and Spain. Nucleic acid was either cDNA or gDNA, and it came from T cells, B-cell-depleted T cells, or PBMCs.

Under the authors' procedure: Researchers report that nucleated cell counts were estimated from reference gene primer amplification. Using immunoSEQ multiplex PCR, the repertoire was profiled, and TCRdb retains in-frame clones only, with some absent. The DNA was the basis for D and trimming; V, J and clone size are from that table. This sample has 200,000 or so clones, with around 90% found just once. In Seattle, patients joined the study during active infection and were tracked longitudinally. V lost 0 bases, J lost 10 bases, and 3 bases stayed unmatched. The CDR3 extends over 13 amino acids. CDR1 is KGHSY and CDR2 is FQNENV in the germline V gene.

The receptor comes from a man in his 60s with COVID-19, enrolled during active disease. Source material: peripheral blood. This chain links TRBV16 with TRBJ2-1, with 7 bases matching TRBD1. The CDR3 protein is CASSQSTTGEQFF. CDR3 nucleotides: TGTGCCAGCAGCCAATCAACGACAGGGGAGCAGTTCTTC.